Below, one TCR beta chain is given with its context. What it binds is unknown. This sample was included in a study of lymphopenia after photon versus proton radiotherapy. Study results and limitations: Relative stability marked proton patients; photon patients lost diversity and naive cells.

The CDR3 is 14 amino acids. Germline loops: CDR1 MNHEY, CDR2 SVGAGI. V was pared by 2 bases and J by 0 bases, with 4 bases between. Using immunoSEQ multiplex PCR, the repertoire was profiled, and TCRdb retains in-frame clones only, with some absent. Here the sample spans 52,000 or so clones, roughly 90% being singletons. The sample in question was peripheral blood, obtained from a patient treated with photon-based radiotherapy. The origin of this receptor is a woman aged 35 to 49 with cholangiocarcinoma. This chain joins TRBV6-5 and TRBJ1-4; no reliable D call. CDR3 in amino acids: CASSYSATNEKLFF. The CDR3 DNA sequence: TGTGCCAGCAGTTACAGCGCAACTAATGAAAAACTGTTTTTT.